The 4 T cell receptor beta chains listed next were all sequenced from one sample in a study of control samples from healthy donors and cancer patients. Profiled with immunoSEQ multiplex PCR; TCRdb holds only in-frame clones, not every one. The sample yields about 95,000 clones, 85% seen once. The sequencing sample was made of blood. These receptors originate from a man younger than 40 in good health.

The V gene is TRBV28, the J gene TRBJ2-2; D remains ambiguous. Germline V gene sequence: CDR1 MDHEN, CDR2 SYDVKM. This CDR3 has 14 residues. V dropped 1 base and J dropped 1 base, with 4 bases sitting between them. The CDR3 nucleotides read TGTGCCAGCAGTTTATCGGGGAACACCGGGGAGCTGTTTTTT. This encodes CASSLSGNTGELFF.

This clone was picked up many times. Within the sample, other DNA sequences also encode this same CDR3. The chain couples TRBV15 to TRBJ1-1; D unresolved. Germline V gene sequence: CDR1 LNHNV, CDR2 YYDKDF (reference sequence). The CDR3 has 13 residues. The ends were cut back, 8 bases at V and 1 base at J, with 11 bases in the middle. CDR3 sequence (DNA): TGTGCCACCTCCCCCGCCAGGAACACTGAAGCTTTCTTT. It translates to CATSPARNTEAFF.

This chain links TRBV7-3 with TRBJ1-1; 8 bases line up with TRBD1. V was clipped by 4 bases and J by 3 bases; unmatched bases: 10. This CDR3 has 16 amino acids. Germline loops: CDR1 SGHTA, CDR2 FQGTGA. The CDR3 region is CASSSRQGLADTEAFF. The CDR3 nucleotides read TGTGCCAGCAGCTCGCGACAGGGGCTGGCCGACACTGAAGCTTTCTTT.

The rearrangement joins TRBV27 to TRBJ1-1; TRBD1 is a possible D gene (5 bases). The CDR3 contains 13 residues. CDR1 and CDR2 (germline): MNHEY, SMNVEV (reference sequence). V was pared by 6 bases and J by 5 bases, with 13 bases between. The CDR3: CASRLGGATEAFF. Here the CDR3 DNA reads TGTGCCAGCAGACTTGGCGGGGCGACTGAAGCTTTCTTT.